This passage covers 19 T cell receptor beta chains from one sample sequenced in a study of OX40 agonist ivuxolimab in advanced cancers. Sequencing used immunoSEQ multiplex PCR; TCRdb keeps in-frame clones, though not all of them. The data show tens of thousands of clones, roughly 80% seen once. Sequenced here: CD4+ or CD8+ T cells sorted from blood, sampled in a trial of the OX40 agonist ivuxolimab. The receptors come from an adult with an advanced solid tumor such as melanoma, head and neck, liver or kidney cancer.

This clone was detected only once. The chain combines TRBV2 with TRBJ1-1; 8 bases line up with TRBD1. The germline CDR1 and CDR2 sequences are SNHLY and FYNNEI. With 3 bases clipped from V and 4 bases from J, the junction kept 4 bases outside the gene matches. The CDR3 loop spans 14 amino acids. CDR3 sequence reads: CASSDWTGPTEAFF. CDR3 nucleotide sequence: TGTGCCAGCAGTGACTGGACAGGGCCCACTGAAGCTTTCTTT.

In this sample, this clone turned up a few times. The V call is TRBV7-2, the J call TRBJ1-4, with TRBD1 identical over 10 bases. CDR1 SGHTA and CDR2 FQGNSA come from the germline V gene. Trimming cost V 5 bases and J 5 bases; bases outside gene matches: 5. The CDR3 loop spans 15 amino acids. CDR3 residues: CASSRQGAPNEKLFF. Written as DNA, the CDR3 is TGTGCCAGCAGCCGACAGGGGGCACCCAATGAAAAACTGTTTTTT.

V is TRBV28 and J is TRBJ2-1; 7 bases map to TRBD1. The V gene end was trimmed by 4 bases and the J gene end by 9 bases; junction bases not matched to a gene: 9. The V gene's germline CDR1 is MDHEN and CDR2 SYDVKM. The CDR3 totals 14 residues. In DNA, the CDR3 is TGTGCCAGCAGTTGGGGAACAGGGGTGCCTGAGCAGTTCTTC. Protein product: CASSWGTGVPEQFF. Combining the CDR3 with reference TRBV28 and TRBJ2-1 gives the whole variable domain DVKVTQSSRYLVKRTGEKVFLECVQDMDHENMFWYRQDPGLGLRLIYFSYDVKMKEKGDIPEGYSVSREKKERFSLILESASTNQTSMYLCASSWGTGVPEQFFGPGTRLTVL.

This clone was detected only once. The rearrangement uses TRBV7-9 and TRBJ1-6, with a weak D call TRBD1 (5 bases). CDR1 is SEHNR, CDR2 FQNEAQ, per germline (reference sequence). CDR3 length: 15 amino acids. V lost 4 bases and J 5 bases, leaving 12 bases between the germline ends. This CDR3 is CASSYLTADNSPLHF. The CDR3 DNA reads TGTGCCAGCAGCTATCTGACAGCTGATAATTCACCCCTCCACTTT.

CDR3 sequence: CASSLVGRANTEAFF. CDR3 nucleotides: TGCGCCAGCAGCTTGGTCGGCAGGGCGAACACTGAAGCTTTCTTT. V gene TRBV5-1 combines with J gene TRBJ1-1; D perhaps matches TRBD1 (5 bases). This CDR3 has 15 amino acids. CDR1 is SGHRS and CDR2 is YFSETQ in the germline V gene. With 0 bases removed from V and 1 base from J, the gap between germline ends came to 10 bases.

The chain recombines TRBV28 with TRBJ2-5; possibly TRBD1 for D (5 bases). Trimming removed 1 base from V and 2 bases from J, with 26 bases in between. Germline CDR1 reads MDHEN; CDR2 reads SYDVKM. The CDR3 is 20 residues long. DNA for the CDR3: TGTGCCAGCAGTTTATCGACAGTAGCTCCCCGAAACAGACGACAAGAGACCCAGTACTTC. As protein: CASSLSTVAPRNRRQETQYF.

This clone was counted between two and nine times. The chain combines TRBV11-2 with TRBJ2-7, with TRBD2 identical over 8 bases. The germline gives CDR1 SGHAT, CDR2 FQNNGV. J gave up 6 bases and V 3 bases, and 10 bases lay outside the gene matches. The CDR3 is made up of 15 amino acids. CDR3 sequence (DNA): TGTGCCAGCAGCTTGGAAACGGGGGGGACCCGCGAGCAGTACTTC. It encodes CASSLETGGTREQYF. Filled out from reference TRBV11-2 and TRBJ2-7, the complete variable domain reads EAGVAQSPRYKIIEKRQSVAFWCNPISGHATLYWYQQILGQGPKLLIQFQNNGVVDDSQLPKDRFSAERLKGVDSTLKIQPAKLEDSAVYLCASSLETGGTREQYFGPGTRLTVT.

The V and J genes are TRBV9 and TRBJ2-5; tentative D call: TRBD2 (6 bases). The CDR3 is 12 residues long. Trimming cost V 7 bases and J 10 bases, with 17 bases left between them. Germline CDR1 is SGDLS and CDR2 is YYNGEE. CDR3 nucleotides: TGTGCCAGCGGAGGAGGGGTTCAAGACCAGTACTTC. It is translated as CASGGGVQDQYF.

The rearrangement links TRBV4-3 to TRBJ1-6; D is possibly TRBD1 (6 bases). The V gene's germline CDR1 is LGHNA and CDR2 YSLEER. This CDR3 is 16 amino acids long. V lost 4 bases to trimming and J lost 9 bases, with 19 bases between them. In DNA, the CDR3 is TGCGCCAGCAGCCTCGGCCCAGGGGAAGTAGGTTCACCCCTCCACTTT. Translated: CASSLGPGEVGSPLHF.

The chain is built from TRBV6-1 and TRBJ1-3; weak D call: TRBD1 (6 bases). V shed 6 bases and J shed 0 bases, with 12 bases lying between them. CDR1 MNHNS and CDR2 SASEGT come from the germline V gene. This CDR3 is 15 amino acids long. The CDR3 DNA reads TGTGCCAGCAGCTCCAGGGGAACCTCTGGAAACACCATATATTTT. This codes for CASSSRGTSGNTIYF.

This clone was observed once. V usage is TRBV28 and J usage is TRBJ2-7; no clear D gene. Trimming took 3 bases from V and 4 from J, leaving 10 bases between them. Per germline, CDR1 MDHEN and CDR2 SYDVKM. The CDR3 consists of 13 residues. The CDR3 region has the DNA TGTGCCAGCAGTTTGGGGATAGGTTACGAGCAGTACGTC. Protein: CASSLGIGYEQYV.

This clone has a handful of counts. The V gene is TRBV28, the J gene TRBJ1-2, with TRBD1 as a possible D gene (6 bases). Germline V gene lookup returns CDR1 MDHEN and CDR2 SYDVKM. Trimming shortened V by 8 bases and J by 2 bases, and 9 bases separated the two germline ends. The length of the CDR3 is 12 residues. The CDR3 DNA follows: TGTGCCAGCGCGCAGGGGAACTATGGCTACACCTTC. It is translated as CASAQGNYGYTF.

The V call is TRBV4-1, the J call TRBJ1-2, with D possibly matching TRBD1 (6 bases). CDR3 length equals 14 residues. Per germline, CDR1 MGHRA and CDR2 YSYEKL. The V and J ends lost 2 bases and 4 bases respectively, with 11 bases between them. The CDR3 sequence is CASSQSTGSYGYTF. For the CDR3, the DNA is TGCGCCAGCAGCCAAAGCACAGGGAGCTATGGCTACACCTTC.

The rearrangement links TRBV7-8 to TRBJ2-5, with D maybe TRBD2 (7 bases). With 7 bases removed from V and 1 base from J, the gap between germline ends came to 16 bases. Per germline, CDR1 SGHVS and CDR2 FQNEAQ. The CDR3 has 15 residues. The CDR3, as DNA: TGTGCCAGCACCATAGGGGGGGGAGGCCAAGAGACCCAGTACTTC. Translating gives CASTIGGGGQETQYF.

The CDR3 sequence is CASSYRLAYTGELFF. The CDR3 nucleotides are TGTGCCAGCAGTTACAGACTAGCGTACACCGGGGAGCTGTTTTTT. The V and J genes are TRBV6-5 and TRBJ2-2; TRBD2 matches at 8 bases. V gave up 2 bases and J gave up 3 bases; unmatched junction bases: 2. The CDR3 has 15 residues. Germline V gives CDR1 MNHEY, CDR2 SVGAGI.

CDR3 residues: CASSDADRGGSEQFF. As DNA, the CDR3 is TGTGCCAGCAGTGACGCGGACAGGGGAGGGAGTGAGCAGTTCTTC. The genes are TRBV6-4 and TRBJ2-1, with TRBD1 identical over 9 bases. After removal of 2 bases from V and 9 bases from J, the junction contained 8 bases not matched to a gene. The CDR3 has 15 residues. Germline CDR1 reads MRHNA; CDR2 reads SNTAGT.

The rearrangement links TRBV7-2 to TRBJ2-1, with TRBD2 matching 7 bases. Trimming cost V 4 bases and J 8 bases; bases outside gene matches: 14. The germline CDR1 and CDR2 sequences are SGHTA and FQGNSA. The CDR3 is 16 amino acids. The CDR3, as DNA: TGTGCCAGCAGCTCCCTCAAGACTAGCCGGGGGTATGAGCAGTTCTTC. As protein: CASSSLKTSRGYEQFF.

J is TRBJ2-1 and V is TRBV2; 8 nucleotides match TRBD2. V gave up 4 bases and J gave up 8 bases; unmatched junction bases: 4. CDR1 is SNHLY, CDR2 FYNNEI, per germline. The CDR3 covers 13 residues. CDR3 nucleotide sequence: TGTGCCAGCAGTGCCCTCGGGGGGGATGAGCAGTTCTTC. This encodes CASSALGGDEQFF.

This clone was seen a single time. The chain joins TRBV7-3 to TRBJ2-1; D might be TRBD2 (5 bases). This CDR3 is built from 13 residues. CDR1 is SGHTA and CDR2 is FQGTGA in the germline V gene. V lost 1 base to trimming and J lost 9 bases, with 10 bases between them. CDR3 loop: CASSLSREGEQFF. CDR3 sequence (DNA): TGTGCCAGCAGCTTAAGTCGGGAAGGTGAGCAGTTCTTC.